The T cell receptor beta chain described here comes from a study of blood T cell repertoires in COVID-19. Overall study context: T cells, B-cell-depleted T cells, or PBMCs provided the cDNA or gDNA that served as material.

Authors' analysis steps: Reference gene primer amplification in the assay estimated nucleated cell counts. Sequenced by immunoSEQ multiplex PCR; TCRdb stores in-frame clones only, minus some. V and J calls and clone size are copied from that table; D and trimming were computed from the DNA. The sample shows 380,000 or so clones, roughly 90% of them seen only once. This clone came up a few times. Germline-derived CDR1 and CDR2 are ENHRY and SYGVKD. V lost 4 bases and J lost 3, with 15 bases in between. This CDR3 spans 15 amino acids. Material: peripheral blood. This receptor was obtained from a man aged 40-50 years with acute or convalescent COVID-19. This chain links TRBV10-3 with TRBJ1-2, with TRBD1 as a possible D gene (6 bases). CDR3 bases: TGTGCCATCAGTGCGACCGACAGGACTGACTATGGCTACACCTTC. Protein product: CAISATDRTDYGYTF.